This T cell receptor beta chain was identified in a study of cytomegalovirus exposure and HLA in healthy donors. Looking at the study overall: It was reported in a later analysis that the approximately 120 validation repertoires used the same platform as the roughly 700 first-cohort repertoires. General observations from the study: In vitro checks showed that a few CMV-associated chains really do target CMV antigens. Among TCR sequences, most were rare, though some public TCRs appeared in many donors.

With V trimmed by 1 base and J by 6 bases, 1 base remained unmatched. The CDR3 spans 15 residues. Germline V gene data show CDR1 as SNHLY and CDR2 as FYNNEI. Concerning this clone itself: What it binds is unknown.

Clones were read by immunoSEQ multiplex PCR, and TCRdb kept only the in-frame ones, dropping some. The sample has about 78,000 clones; 96% are singletons. Sequencing input: PBMCs. The receptor was derived from a man aged 18 to 35 in good health and CMV-seropositive. The chain recombines TRBV2 with TRBJ2-1; 12 bases fit TRBD2. The CDR3 loop reads CASSEGLAGANEQFF. As DNA, the CDR3 is TGTGCCAGCAGTGAAGGACTAGCGGGAGCCAATGAGCAGTTCTTC. Supplemented by reference TRBV2 and TRBJ2-1, the full variable domain reads EPEVTQTPSHQVTQMGQEVILRCVPISNHLYFYWYRQILGQKVEFLVSFYNNEISEKSEIFDDQFSVERPDGSNFTLKIRSTKLEDSAMYFCASSEGLAGANEQFFGPGTRLTVL.